These 17 T cell receptor beta chains were all obtained from the same sample, sequenced in a study of beta chain features in type 1 diabetes. TCRB transcripts that were expressed got sequenced, as all of the isolated RNA had been reverse transcribed. The data were produced by immunoSEQ multiplex PCR, yet TCRdb's version contains in-frame clones alone and is incomplete. The sample has approximately 250,000 clones; 14% are singletons. Source material: naive CD4+ T cells from blood. The receptors come from a middle-aged woman in good health.

This clone has just a few counts. CDR3 sequence: CASSLGTGFNEKLFF. The CDR3 DNA reads TGTGCCAGCAGCTTAGGGACAGGTTTTAATGAAAAACTGTTTTTT. J is TRBJ1-4 and V is TRBV7-6; 7 positions match TRBD1. The CDR3 contains 15 residues. After removal of 1 base from V and 4 bases from J, the junction contained 3 bases not matched to a gene. CDR1 and CDR2 (germline): SGHVS, FNYEAQ. Drawing the rest from reference TRBV7-6 and TRBJ1-4, the complete variable domain is GAGVSQSPRYKVTKRGQDVALRCDPISGHVSLYWYRQALGQGPEFLTYFNYEAQQDKSGLPNDRFSAERPEGSISTLTIQRTEQRDSAMYRCASSLGTGFNEKLFFGSGTQLSVL.

This clone was counted between two and nine times. This chain links TRBV7-2 with TRBJ1-2, with no clear D. This CDR3 has 13 amino acids. V was trimmed by 2 bases and J by 0 bases, leaving 4 bases between them. CDR1 and CDR2 (germline): SGHTA, FQGNSA. The CDR3 DNA sequence: TGTGCCAGCAGCTTACCAGCTAACTATGGCTACACCTTC. Translating it yields CASSLPANYGYTF.

Here the CDR3 DNA reads TGTGCCAGCAGCTTAACAGGCACAGATACGCAGTATTTT. Translated, it gives CASSLTGTDTQYF. The V and J genes are TRBV7-9 and TRBJ2-3; D ambiguous. The CDR3 sequence is 13 residues long. The V gene lost 2 bases and the J gene lost 1 base, with 4 bases spanning the gap. CDR1 is SEHNR, CDR2 FQNEAQ, per germline (reference sequence).

This clone was seen a handful of times. The chain employs TRBV5-1 and TRBJ2-3, with 12 bases fitting TRBD2. After removal of 3 bases from V and 4 bases from J, the junction contained 6 bases not matched to a gene. Per germline, CDR1 SGHRS and CDR2 YFSETQ. This CDR3 spans 16 amino acids. This CDR3 is CASSWARLAGADTQYF. In DNA, the CDR3 is TGCGCCAGCAGCTGGGCAAGACTAGCGGGGGCAGATACGCAGTATTTT.

This rearrangement joins TRBV6-6 to TRBJ1-2; unclear D gene. With 5 bases removed from V and 2 bases from J, the gap between germline ends came to 12 bases. The CDR3 is 14 residues long. The germline CDR1 and CDR2 sequences are MNHNY and SVGAGI (reference sequence). The CDR3: CASSTQVSNYGYTF. The DNA for the CDR3 is TGTGCCAGCAGTACCCAGGTTTCGAACTATGGCTACACCTTC.

This clone was detected a few times. CDR3 loop: CASSVSGSQETQYF. The CDR3 DNA reads as TGTGCCAGCAGCGTTTCCGGGTCCCAAGAGACCCAGTACTTC. The rearrangement uses TRBV9 and TRBJ2-5; D is ambiguous. The CDR3 spans 14 residues. The germline V and J ends were trimmed by 2 bases and 1 base, with 9 bases remaining between them. Germline assignment: CDR1 SGDLS and CDR2 YYNGEE. The variable domain in full, with the rest retrieved from reference TRBV9 and TRBJ2-5, is DSGVTQTPKHLITATGQRVTLRCSPRSGDLSVYWYQQSLDQGLQFLIQYYNGEERAKGNILERFSAQQFPDLHSELNLSSLELGDSALYFCASSVSGSQETQYFGPGTRLLVL.

A few counts support this clone. The chain recombines TRBV7-2 with TRBJ2-3; 7 bases line up with TRBD1. The junction had 6 bases not matched to a gene; V was cut back by 5 bases and J by 10 bases. This CDR3 spans 12 amino acids. Germline-derived CDR1 and CDR2 are SGHTA and FQGNSA. The CDR3 bases are TGTGCCAGCAGCATTGGGACAGTGTCGCAGTATTTT. Translated: CASSIGTVSQYF.

This clone was observed a few times. This chain joins TRBV19 and TRBJ2-3, with 10 bases fitting TRBD2. Germline V gives CDR1 LNHDA, CDR2 SQIVND (reference sequence). V dropped 3 bases and J dropped 4; count of bases not matched to a gene: 7. The CDR3 covers 16 residues. The CDR3 nucleotides are TGTGCCAGTAGTATTTGGGCTAGCGGGGGTTCAGATACGCAGTATTTT. Protein product: CASSIWASGGSDTQYF. The full variable domain, in which reference TRBV19 and TRBJ2-3 provide the parts outside the CDR3, is DGGITQSPKYLFRKEGQNVTLSCEQNLNHDAMYWYRQDPGQGLRLIYYSQIVNDFQKGDIAEGYSVSREKKESFPLTVTSAQKNPTAFYLCASSIWASGGSDTQYFGPGTRLTVL.

In this sample, this clone turned up a few times. The J gene is TRBJ2-1, the V gene TRBV19; the D is unclear. The CDR3 runs 14 residues. V shed 3 bases and J shed 0 bases, with 6 bases lying between them. CDR1 LNHDA and CDR2 SQIVND come from the germline V gene (reference sequence). The CDR3 protein is CASSIESSYNEQFF. Here the CDR3 DNA reads TGTGCCAGTAGTATCGAGAGCTCCTACAATGAGCAGTTCTTC.

There are a few counts of this clone. The chain links TRBV7-8 to TRBJ2-7; possible D gene TRBD1, 6 bases. Germline V gene sequence: CDR1 SGHVS, CDR2 FQNEAQ. Trimming removed 3 bases at V and 2 bases at J, with 14 bases between. The CDR3 sequence is 15 residues long. The CDR3 DNA reads as TGTGCCAGCAGCTTCAGTTGGGACACAACCTACGAGCAGTACTTC. Encoded protein: CASSFSWDTTYEQYF.

This clone occurred a few times. The chain recombines TRBV9 with TRBJ1-2; TRBD1 matches at 8 bases. This CDR3 is built from 13 residues. Looked up from germline, CDR1 is SGDLS and CDR2 is YYNGEE. Trimming took 2 bases from V and 3 from J; bases not matched to a gene: 0. CDR3 protein: CASSVTGDYGYTF. The CDR3 region has the DNA TGTGCCAGCAGCGTGACAGGGGACTATGGCTACACCTTC.

This clone was seen a few times. The V and J genes are TRBV4-3 and TRBJ1-5; D gene ambiguous. Germline V gene lookup returns CDR1 LGHNA and CDR2 YSLEER. The CDR3 loop spans 14 amino acids. The V end lost 1 base, the J end lost 11 bases, and 15 bases lay between the germline ends. The CDR3 loop is CASSQVLTTRAQHF. The CDR3 DNA reads as TGCGCCAGCAGCCAAGTTTTAACAACGCGGGCCCAGCATTTT.

This clone has only a few counts. This sample also contains other DNA sequences that code for the same CDR3. The chain is built from TRBV18 and TRBJ2-5; D is undetermined. Germline V lookup: CDR1 KGHSH, CDR2 LQKENI. CDR3 size: 13 residues. V was pared by 3 bases and J by 1 base, with 6 bases between. Written as DNA, the CDR3 is TGTGCCAGCTCACCGGGCAGCCAAGAGACCCAGTACTTC. This encodes CASSPGSQETQYF. Full variable domain (rest looked up from reference TRBV18 and TRBJ2-5): NAGVMQNPRHLVRRRGQEARLRCSPMKGHSHVYWYRQLPEEGLKFMVYLQKENIIDESGMPKERFSAEFPKEGPSILRIQQVVRGDSAAYFCASSPGSQETQYFGPGTRLLVL.

This clone occurred a few times. The gene calls are TRBV2 and TRBJ2-7; D possibly corresponds to TRBD1 (5 bases). There are 13 residues in the CDR3. Trimming took off 6 bases at V and 1 base at J, with 10 bases between the two ends. Germline CDR1 is SNHLY and CDR2 is FYNNEI. The CDR3 reads CASRRTPSYEQYF. CDR3 nucleotide sequence: TGTGCCAGCAGACGGACACCGTCCTACGAGCAGTACTTC.

This clone occurred a few times. The chain is built from TRBV5-1 and TRBJ1-5; the D gene is possibly TRBD1 (6 bases). Trimming took off 2 bases at V and 3 bases at J, with 12 bases between the two ends. CDR3 size: 15 residues. The germline V gene encodes CDR1 SGHRS and CDR2 YFSETQ. CDR3 sequence (DNA): TGCGCCAGCAGCTTAAGACCAGGGGACAATCAGCCCCAGCATTTT. This encodes CASSLRPGDNQPQHF.

CDR3 in DNA: TGCGCCAGCCATCAAGAGCCAAACGCTGGAAACACCATATATTTT. Translated, it gives CASHQEPNAGNTIYF. The chain joins TRBV5-1 to TRBJ1-3; D is undetermined. This CDR3 is 15 amino acids long. Deletions cut 7 bases from V and 2 bases from J, with 16 bases between. The V gene's germline CDR1 is SGHRS and CDR2 YFSETQ.

The rearrangement links TRBV6-5 to TRBJ2-7; D may be TRBD2 (5 bases). The germline V and J ends were trimmed by 0 bases and 4 bases, with 16 bases remaining between them. The length of the CDR3 is 16 residues. Germline V gene data show CDR1 as MNHEY and CDR2 as SVGAGI. CDR3 nucleotide sequence: TGTGCCAGCAGTTACTCGAGTAGTCGGGGATCGTACGAGCAGTACTTC. Translating it yields CASSYSSSRGSYEQYF.